This T cell receptor (beta chain) originates from a study of cytomegalovirus exposure and HLA in healthy donors. Points on this clone: The target antigen is unknown.

Healthy bone marrow donors made up the cohort. Study-wide points: It was only CMV serostatus that was available as immune exposure information.

It was with 60 Vbeta and 13 Jbeta primers that the PCR ran. The protocol was immunoSEQ multiplex PCR, while the TCRdb copy is restricted to in-frame clones and leaves out a portion. Of some 150,000 clones in the sample, 60% to 85% were seen once. The germline CDR1 and CDR2 sequences are SEHNR and FQNEAQ (reference sequence). The CDR3 loop spans 12 amino acids. V gave up 5 bases and J gave up 3 bases, with 7 bases separating them. The TCR comes from a man aged 35-49 years in good health and CMV-seropositive. V is TRBV7-9 and J is TRBJ1-1; tentatively, D is TRBD1 (5 bases). The sample was PBMCs. CDR3 loop: CASSLRDTEAFF. The DNA of the CDR3 is TGTGCCAGCAGCCTCAGGGACACTGAAGCTTTCTTT.